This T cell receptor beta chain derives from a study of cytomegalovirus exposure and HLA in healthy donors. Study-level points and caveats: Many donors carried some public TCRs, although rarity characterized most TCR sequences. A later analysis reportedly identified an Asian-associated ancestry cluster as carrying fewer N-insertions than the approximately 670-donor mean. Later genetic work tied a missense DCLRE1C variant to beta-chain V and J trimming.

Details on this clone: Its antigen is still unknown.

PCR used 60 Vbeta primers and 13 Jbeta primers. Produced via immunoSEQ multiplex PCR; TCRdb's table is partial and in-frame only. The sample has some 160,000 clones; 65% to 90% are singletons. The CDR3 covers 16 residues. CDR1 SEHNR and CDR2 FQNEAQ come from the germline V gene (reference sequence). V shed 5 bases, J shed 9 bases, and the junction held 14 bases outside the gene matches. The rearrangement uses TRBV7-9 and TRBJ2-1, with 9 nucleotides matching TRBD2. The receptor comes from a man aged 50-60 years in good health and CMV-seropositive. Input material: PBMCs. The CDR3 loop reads CASSQDLAGMMGEQFF. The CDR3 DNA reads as TGTGCCAGCAGCCAAGATCTAGCGGGGATGATGGGTGAGCAGTTCTTC.